These 20 T cell receptor beta chains came from one sample sequenced in a study of cytomegalovirus exposure and HLA in healthy donors. 13 Jbeta primers and 60 Vbeta primers were used for the PCR. Measured with immunoSEQ multiplex PCR; TCRdb has only the in-frame clones, and not every one. The sample holds 80,000 to 100,000 clones, 80% to 85% seen once. Sequences were obtained from PBMCs. The receptors were sampled from a man in his forties or fifties in good health and CMV-seronegative.

This chain uses TRBV5-4 with TRBJ1-2; 8 positions match TRBD1. Per germline, CDR1 SGHNT and CDR2 YYREEE (reference sequence). This CDR3 region has 15 residues. Trimming took 4 bases from V and 3 from J; bases not matched to a gene: 8. The CDR3 loop is CASSVDRGVYYGYTF. In DNA form, the CDR3 reads TGTGCCAGCAGCGTCGACAGGGGAGTCTACTATGGCTACACCTTC.

The chain links TRBV2 to TRBJ1-5, with a weak D call TRBD1 (5 bases). The V end was cut by 5 bases, the J end by 3 bases, with 23 bases between. This CDR3 spans 18 amino acids. Germline CDR1 and CDR2: SNHLY and FYNNEI. The CDR3 bases are TGTGCCAGCAGTAGCGGGACCCACCAATTTGCCTCCAATCAGCCCCAGCATTTT. As protein: CASSSGTHQFASNQPQHF.

The chain links TRBV4-1 to TRBJ1-5, with D perhaps matching TRBD1 (5 bases). The CDR3 is made up of 13 amino acids. The germline V and J ends were trimmed by 4 bases and 1 base, with 5 bases remaining between them. CDR1 is MGHRA and CDR2 is YSYEKL in the germline V gene. Here the CDR3 DNA reads TGCGCCAGCAGCCGACAGAGCAATCAGCCCCAGCATTTT. Protein sequence: CASSRQSNQPQHF.

The chain is built from TRBV27 and TRBJ1-1; D gene unclear. The germline CDR1 and CDR2 sequences are MNHEY and SMNVEV (reference sequence). V was clipped by 1 base and J by 4 bases, with 7 bases between them. The CDR3 spans 13 residues. The CDR3 protein is CASSLFTSTEAFF. The CDR3 DNA follows: TGTGCCAGCAGTTTATTTACCAGCACTGAAGCTTTCTTT.

V gene TRBV5-6 combines with J gene TRBJ2-7; 9 bases line up with TRBD1. Germline V CDR1 and CDR2: SGHDT, YYEEEE. This CDR3 is 14 amino acids long. The V segment lost 2 bases and the J segment 6 bases; nucleotides outside the gene matches: 6. CDR3 nucleotides: TGTGCCAGCAGCTTCGGGACAGGGAGGCGCGAGCAGTACTTC. Translating gives CASSFGTGRREQYF.

There are a few counts of this clone. The chain uses TRBV19 and TRBJ1-1, with TRBD1 as a possible D gene (6 bases). CDR3 size: 13 residues. Germline values: CDR1 LNHDA, CDR2 SQIVND (reference sequence). V was pared by 5 bases and J by 4 bases, with 11 bases between. CDR3 region: CASSVQGGTEAFF. The CDR3 coding sequence is TGTGCCAGTAGTGTACAGGGTGGCACTGAAGCTTTCTTT.

The J gene is TRBJ1-4, the V gene TRBV30; tentative D call: TRBD1 (5 bases). The length of the CDR3 is 14 residues. Germline V lookup: CDR1 GTSNPN, CDR2 SVGIG (reference sequence). The ends were cut back, 0 bases at V and 8 bases at J, with 13 bases in the middle. The CDR3: CAWSVGGTGEKLFF. CDR3 sequence (DNA): TGTGCCTGGAGTGTAGGCGGGACTGGGGAAAAACTGTTTTTT.

This clone was counted a few times. The chain joins TRBV6-1 to TRBJ2-5; 10 bases fit TRBD1. The CDR3 has 14 residues. J lost 6 bases, V lost 5 bases, and 6 bases had no gene match. The V gene's germline CDR1 is MNHNS and CDR2 SASEGT. CDR3 in amino acids: CASSNRDRGQTQYF. The CDR3 bases are TGTGCCAGCAGTAACCGGGACAGGGGACAGACCCAGTACTTC.

V usage is TRBV5-1 and J usage is TRBJ1-3; 7 bases match TRBD1. Germline V lookup: CDR1 SGHRS, CDR2 YFSETQ. This CDR3 is 14 amino acids long. The V segment lost 0 bases and the J segment 4 bases; nucleotides outside the gene matches: 1. Here the CDR3 reads CASSLAGGGNTIYF. In DNA form, the CDR3 reads TGCGCCAGCAGCTTGGCAGGGGGAGGAAACACCATATATTTT.

CDR3 residues: CASSVSQGGQPQHF. In nucleotides, the CDR3 is TGTGCCAGCAGCGTAAGCCAGGGAGGTCAGCCCCAGCATTTT. This sequence joins TRBV9 and TRBJ1-5, with a tentative D call TRBD1 (5 bases). Trimming shortened V by 1 base and J by 6 bases, and 11 bases separated the two germline ends. Per the germline V gene, CDR1 is SGDLS and CDR2 is YYNGEE. CDR3 length equals 14 residues.

This sequence joins TRBV5-1 and TRBJ1-2; no firm D call. The germline V and J ends were trimmed by 1 base and 5 bases, with 6 bases remaining between them. CDR1 and CDR2 (germline): SGHRS, YFSETQ. CDR3 length: 12 residues. The CDR3 DNA reads TGCGCCAGCAGCTTGACCGGGTATGGCTACACCTTC. The encoded protein is CASSLTGYGYTF.

The genes are TRBV18 and TRBJ2-1; tentatively, D is TRBD2 (7 bases). The germline V gene has CDR1 KGHSH and CDR2 LQKENI. The CDR3 extends over 15 amino acids. V was trimmed by 4 bases and J by 7 bases, leaving 17 bases between them. The CDR3 DNA reads as TGTGCCAGCTCACTGGACAGCGGGGCAGGGAATGAGCAGTTCTTC. Encoded protein: CASSLDSGAGNEQFF.

This clone was seen a handful of times. V and J are TRBV28 and TRBJ2-1; no clear D gene. From germline, CDR1 is MDHEN and CDR2 SYDVKM. The CDR3 length is 18 residues. Trimming pared 8 bases from V and 4 bases from J, leaving 27 bases between. DNA for the CDR3: TGTGCCAGCGACCGTGACGTAAGACGGAGCTTTCTATACAATGAGCAGTTCTTC. Its protein product is CASDRDVRRSFLYNEQFF.

The chain carries TRBV11-2 and TRBJ2-3; possible D gene TRBD2, 5 bases. There are 15 residues in the CDR3. From germline, CDR1 is SGHAT and CDR2 FQNNGV. The V gene lost 2 bases and the J gene lost 5 bases, with 14 bases spanning the gap. Written as DNA, the CDR3 is TGTGCCAGCAGCTTACTTCGCGGGTACGGAGATACGCAGTATTTT. Its translation: CASSLLRGYGDTQYF. The full variable domain, rest sourced from reference TRBV11-2 and TRBJ2-3, is EAGVAQSPRYKIIEKRQSVAFWCNPISGHATLYWYQQILGQGPKLLIQFQNNGVVDDSQLPKDRFSAERLKGVDSTLKIQPAKLEDSAVYLCASSLLRGYGDTQYFGPGTRLTVL.

The chain has TRBV5-1 and TRBJ2-3, with 10 bases aligning to TRBD1. This CDR3 has 16 amino acids. The V gene's germline CDR1 is SGHRS and CDR2 YFSETQ. V lost 0 bases and J lost 1; bases outside the gene matches: 2. In DNA, the CDR3 is TGCGCCAGCAGCTTGGGTGGGACAGGGGGCACAGATACGCAGTATTTT. Its protein product is CASSLGGTGGTDTQYF.

This clone was seen once. The rearrangement uses TRBV5-1 and TRBJ1-4; D perhaps matches TRBD1 (5 bases). The germline V and J ends were trimmed by 2 bases and 3 bases, with 14 bases remaining between them. Germline CDR1 reads SGHRS; CDR2 reads YFSETQ. The CDR3 is 16 residues long. The CDR3 spells CASSLGGRGANEKLFF. In nucleotides, the CDR3 is TGCGCCAGCAGCTTAGGTGGGAGGGGTGCTAATGAAAAACTGTTTTTT.

V is TRBV30 and J is TRBJ2-7; no definite D call. Trimming took off 0 bases at V and 0 bases at J, with 12 bases between the two ends. Germline assignment: CDR1 GTSNPN and CDR2 SVGIG (reference sequence). The CDR3 contains 15 residues. The chain's CDR3 is CAWSVPEWSSYEQYF. The DNA for the CDR3 is TGTGCCTGGAGTGTCCCCGAATGGAGCTCCTACGAGCAGTACTTC.

The chain combines TRBV5-1 with TRBJ2-3; 11 positions agree with TRBD1. Germline V gives CDR1 SGHRS, CDR2 YFSETQ. V gave up 4 bases and J gave up 3 bases; unmatched junction bases: 1. The CDR3 runs to 14 residues. CDR3 loop: CASSRDRGTDTQYF. The DNA for the CDR3 is TGCGCCAGCAGCCGGGACAGGGGGACAGATACGCAGTATTTT. Combining the CDR3 with reference TRBV5-1 and TRBJ2-3 gives the whole variable domain KAGVTQTPRYLIKTRGQQVTLSCSPISGHRSVSWYQQTPGQGLQFLFEYFSETQRNKGNFPGRFSGRQFSNSRSEMNVSTLELGDSALYLCASSRDRGTDTQYFGPGTRLTVL.

The rearrangement uses TRBV5-1 and TRBJ2-7; tentative D call: TRBD2 (6 bases). Germline CDR1 and CDR2: SGHRS and YFSETQ. Between the trimmed V and J ends, which lost 0 bases and 3 bases, there was a span of 13 bases. CDR3 size: 15 residues. CDR3 DNA: TGCGCCAGCAGCTTGGGAGGTGCGGGGAACTACGAGCAGTACTTC. This codes for CASSLGGAGNYEQYF. Filled out from reference TRBV5-1 and TRBJ2-7, the complete variable domain reads KAGVTQTPRYLIKTRGQQVTLSCSPISGHRSVSWYQQTPGQGLQFLFEYFSETQRNKGNFPGRFSGRQFSNSRSEMNVSTLELGDSALYLCASSLGGAGNYEQYFGPGTRLTVT.

The genes are TRBV7-9 and TRBJ2-7; possible D gene TRBD2, 7 bases. The V end was cut by 7 bases, the J end by 3 bases, with 19 bases between. CDR3 length: 15 amino acids. Germline CDR1 is SEHNR and CDR2 is FQNEAQ (reference sequence). CDR3 nucleotide sequence: TGTGCCAGCACTCCGCAGGGCGGGGGCCTCTACGAGCAGTACTTC. This gives the protein CASTPQGGGLYEQYF.